The 20 T cell receptor beta chains reported below all come from one sample, sequenced in a study of T cell responses to AZD1222 COVID-19 vaccine. The protocol was immunoSEQ multiplex PCR, while the TCRdb copy is restricted to in-frame clones and leaves out a portion. The sample lists roughly 130,000 clones, roughly 87% occurring once. The specimen comprised peripheral blood, sampled on day 0 of AZD1222 vaccination. Source of these receptors: an adult in good health.

This sequence joins TRBV28 and TRBJ2-1, with 12 nucleotides matching TRBD2. CDR1 and CDR2 from the germline V gene are MDHEN and SYDVKM. The junction had 11 bases not matched to a gene; V was cut back by 8 bases and J by 0 bases. The CDR3 covers 18 residues. The CDR3 sequence: CASGLASGGALSYNEQFF. As DNA, the CDR3 is TGTGCCAGCGGATTGGCTAGCGGGGGGGCCCTCTCCTACAATGAGCAGTTCTTC. Using reference TRBV28 and TRBJ2-1 for the parts outside the CDR3, the full variable domain is DVKVTQSSRYLVKRTGEKVFLECVQDMDHENMFWYRQDPGLGLRLIYFSYDVKMKEKGDIPEGYSVSREKKERFSLILESASTNQTSMYLCASGLASGGALSYNEQFFGPGTRLTVL.

V gene TRBV11-2 combines with J gene TRBJ2-6, with no clear D. The V end was cut by 1 base, the J end by 0 bases, with 4 bases between. Germline V gives CDR1 SGHAT, CDR2 FQNNGV. This CDR3 has 15 amino acids. This CDR3 reads CASSLGGSGANVLTF. The CDR3 DNA follows: TGTGCCAGCAGCTTAGGGGGCTCTGGGGCCAACGTCCTGACTTTC. The full variable domain, in which reference TRBV11-2 and TRBJ2-6 provide the parts outside the CDR3, is EAGVAQSPRYKIIEKRQSVAFWCNPISGHATLYWYQQILGQGPKLLIQFQNNGVVDDSQLPKDRFSAERLKGVDSTLKIQPAKLEDSAVYLCASSLGGSGANVLTFGAGSRLTVL.

To note about this clone: The sample holds other DNA sequences that translate to the same CDR3. This sequence joins TRBV18 and TRBJ1-1; D remains unclear. From germline, CDR1 is KGHSH and CDR2 LQKENI. This CDR3 is built from 15 residues. The V end lost 6 bases, the J end lost 0 bases, and 14 bases lay between the germline ends. The CDR3 DNA reads TGTGCCAGCTCCCCCCGGGGTTCCATGAACACTGAAGCTTTCTTT. This encodes CASSPRGSMNTEAFF.

The rearrangement links TRBV6-5 to TRBJ1-3, with D hard to call. V lost 2 bases, J lost 0 bases, and 8 bases lay in between. The CDR3 contains 15 residues. Looked up from germline, CDR1 is MNHEY and CDR2 is SVGAGI. In DNA form, the CDR3 reads TGTGCCAGCAGTTACGGGGTCTTCTCTGGAAACACCATATATTTT. Translation gives CASSYGVFSGNTIYF.

Concerning this clone: At one end the junction does not follow the germline gene, possibly because of a read error. The chain couples TRBV7-2 to TRBJ1-4; D remains unclear. The CDR3 extends over 13 amino acids. CDR1 is SGHTA, CDR2 FQGNSA, per germline. CDR3 amino acids: CASSLATNEKLFF. The CDR3 coding sequence is TGTGCCAGCAGCCTAGCAACTAATGAAAAACTGTTTTTT.

Of note for this clone: The same CDR3 arises from other DNA sequences in this sample as well. The gene calls are TRBV3-1 (or the pseudogene TRBV3-2) and TRBJ1-1, with D possibly matching TRBD1 (5 bases). Trimming took 1 base from V and 1 from J, leaving 7 bases between them. CDR1 is LGHDT, CDR2 YNNKEL, per germline (reference sequence). This CDR3 comprises 14 residues. CDR3 sequence reads: CASSQVGGNTEAFF. CDR3 in DNA: TGTGCCAGCAGCCAAGTGGGGGGGAACACTGAAGCTTTCTTT.

This clone was seen only a few times. The V gene is TRBV6-2 or TRBV6-3, the J gene TRBJ1-1; 7 positions match TRBD1. CDR1 is MNHEY and CDR2 is SVGEGT in the germline V gene. This CDR3 comprises 16 residues. Trimming took 6 bases from V and 1 from J; bases not matched to a gene: 11. CDR3 sequence reads: CASSPDRLHQNTEAFF. In nucleotides, the CDR3 is TGTGCCAGCAGCCCGGACAGGCTCCATCAGAACACTGAAGCTTTCTTT.

This chain links TRBV3-1 (or the pseudogene TRBV3-2) with TRBJ2-5; D is unresolved. From germline, CDR1 is LGHDT and CDR2 YNNKEL (reference sequence). The CDR3 runs 13 residues. The ends were cut back, 1 base at V and 4 bases at J, with 7 bases in the middle. This chain's CDR3 is CASSQGVGETQYF. The CDR3 nucleotides are TGTGCCAGCAGCCAAGGGGTAGGAGAGACCCAGTACTTC.

V is TRBV6-5 and J is TRBJ2-1; D gene uncertain. This CDR3 comprises 13 residues. V lost 5 bases, J lost 4 bases, and 9 bases lay in between. Germline lookup yields CDR1 MNHEY and CDR2 SVGAGI. The DNA of the CDR3 is TGTGCCAGCAGTAGCCCAGGTTACAATGAGCAGTTCTTC. This translates into CASSSPGYNEQFF.

This clone came up once. In nucleotides, the CDR3 is TGTGCCAGTAGTACAGGACAGGCCCAAGAGACCCAGTACTTC. It codes for CASSTGQAQETQYF. V gene TRBV19 combines with J gene TRBJ2-5; 7 nucleotides agree with TRBD1. This CDR3 is built from 14 residues. V shed 4 bases and J 1 base; nucleotides not matched to a gene: 3. Germline V lookup: CDR1 LNHDA, CDR2 SQIVND (reference sequence).

This clone appeared once. This chain connects TRBV10-3 to TRBJ1-1; D is possibly TRBD1 (5 bases). CDR1 and CDR2 from the germline V gene are ENHRY and SYGVKD. The CDR3 contains 13 residues. The germline V and J ends were trimmed by 3 bases and 2 bases, with 7 bases remaining between them. CDR3 sequence: CAISEGVNTEAFF. The CDR3 region has the DNA TGTGCCATCAGTGAAGGGGTAAACACTGAAGCTTTCTTT.

The rearrangement uses TRBV6-5 and TRBJ1-6; 8 bases agree with TRBD1. The CDR3 is 13 amino acids. From germline, CDR1 is MNHEY and CDR2 SVGAGI. Trimming cost V 5 bases and J 8 bases; bases outside gene matches: 2. CDR3 in amino acids: CASSTDRDSPLHF. The CDR3, as DNA: TGTGCCAGCAGTACGGACAGGGATTCACCCCTCCACTTT.

V is TRBV7-2 and J is TRBJ2-5; the match to TRBD2 covers 8 bases. The CDR3 totals 14 residues. CDR1 SGHTA and CDR2 FQGNSA come from the germline V gene. Trimming took 5 bases from V and 6 from J; bases not matched to a gene: 8. The CDR3 is CASSPGGGIQTQYF. CDR3 coding DNA: TGTGCCAGCAGCCCCGGGGGGGGGATCCAGACCCAGTACTTC.

This chain uses TRBV6-5 with TRBJ2-7; TRBD2 matches at 7 bases. CDR1 is MNHEY and CDR2 is SVGAGI in the germline V gene. CDR3 size: 13 residues. Germline trimming cut 8 bases from V and 1 base from J; bases unmatched to any gene: 5. CDR3 protein: CASGLGRSYEQYF. The CDR3, as DNA: TGTGCCAGCGGACTAGGGAGATCCTACGAGCAGTACTTC.

The chain is built from TRBV9 and TRBJ2-7, with 8 bases that match TRBD1. Germline V CDR1 and CDR2: SGDLS, YYNGEE. J was trimmed by 3 bases and V by 3 bases; bases with no gene match: 8. The CDR3 has 15 amino acids. The CDR3 sequence: CASSARQGPYYEQYF. In DNA, the CDR3 is TGTGCCAGCAGCGCGCGACAGGGGCCATACTACGAGCAGTACTTC.

The chain has TRBV28 and TRBJ1-5, with D tentatively TRBD1 (6 bases). This CDR3 contains 13 residues. Between the trimmed V and J ends, which lost 5 bases and 7 bases, there was a span of 12 bases. Germline CDR1 and CDR2: MDHEN and SYDVKM. The CDR3: CASSTGFHQPQHF. The DNA for the CDR3 is TGTGCCAGCAGTACAGGGTTTCACCAGCCCCAGCATTTT.

This clone turned up a few times. This sequence joins TRBV5-1 and TRBJ2-7, with a possible D match to TRBD1 (6 bases). There are 14 residues in the CDR3. V was trimmed by 6 bases and J by 5 bases, leaving 18 bases between them. CDR1 is SGHRS and CDR2 is YFSETQ in the germline V gene. CDR3 loop: CASKFVQGLDEQYF. The CDR3 nucleotides read TGCGCCAGCAAATTTGTACAGGGCCTAGACGAGCAGTACTTC.

The chain employs TRBV7-9 and TRBJ2-5; D is ambiguous. The CDR3 totals 14 residues. The V end lost 2 bases, the J end lost 5 bases, and 12 bases lay between the germline ends. The germline CDR1 and CDR2 sequences are SEHNR and FQNEAQ (reference sequence). This CDR3 is CASSLSSRGETQYF. The CDR3, as DNA: TGTGCCAGCAGCTTATCGTCCAGAGGTGAGACCCAGTACTTC.

The chain couples TRBV12-3 or TRBV12-4 to TRBJ1-2; D not certain. The CDR3 has 13 amino acids. Trimming took off 5 bases at V and 4 bases at J, with 11 bases between the two ends. The chain's CDR3 is CASSPDGTYGYTF. The CDR3 DNA is TGTGCCAGCAGTCCCGACGGAACCTATGGCTACACCTTC.

The V gene is TRBV2, the J gene TRBJ1-2; D unresolved. The CDR3 covers 14 residues. Germline V gene sequence: CDR1 SNHLY, CDR2 FYNNEI. Trimming pared 6 bases from V and 3 bases from J, leaving 14 bases between. The CDR3 sequence: CASRATGVDYGYTF. In DNA, the CDR3 is TGTGCCAGCAGAGCCACCGGGGTGGACTATGGCTACACCTTC.